The clone carrying this TCR beta chain was recorded a few times. The study drew donors from healthy Caucasian individuals in Russia aged roughly 6 to 100. With 0 bases removed from V and 1 base from J, the gap between germline ends came to 11 bases. The germline gives CDR1 SGHRS, CDR2 YFSETQ. There are 15 residues in the CDR3. Primed by a sample-barcoded 5' primer and a J-beta primer mix, a second PCR proceeded for about 7 to 11 cycles. TCRdb used MiXCR to reprocess the 5' RACE reads, holding one entry per CDR3 protein. The data contain 950,000 to 1,200,000 distinct CDR3 sequences, about two fifths of them singletons. This sample is part of a study of blood T cells in healthy people across ages.

The TCR comes from a man aged 18 to 30 in good health. Sample: blood. The rearrangement links TRBV5-1 to TRBJ2-7; no clear D. The CDR3 sequence is CASSLAPGFSYEQYF. As DNA, the CDR3 is TGCGCCAGCAGCTTGGCTCCAGGTTTTTCCTACGAGCAGTACTTC. The variable domain in full, with the rest retrieved from reference TRBV5-1 and TRBJ2-7, is KAGVTQTPRYLIKTRGQQVTLSCSPISGHRSVSWYQQTPGQGLQFLFEYFSETQRNKGNFPGRFSGRQFSNSRSEMNVSTLELGDSALYLCASSLAPGFSYEQYFGPGTRLTVT.